The T cell receptor beta chain described here comes from a study of T-cell memory formation after mild COVID-19 (dated by TCRdb to the early 2020s). Some background on the complete study: Most TCR sequence clusters were specific to one of the two donors. In two donors, T-cell clones that expanded and contracted after mild COVID-19 were followed by sequencing TCRalpha and TCRbeta repertoires longitudinally. The cohort comprised two young, previously healthy adult volunteers, one female and one male.

CDR1 and CDR2 (MNHEY, SVGEGT) derive from the germline V gene. The CDR3 starts with the cysteine, ends with the phenylalanine, and has 14 residues. Here the CDR3 DNA is all that survives: 42 bases in frame from base 1. From V the trimming removes 8 bases and from J it removes 4 bases, while the gene matches leave 10 bases of the junction unaccounted for. Ficoll-Paque density gradient centrifugation was the method used to isolate PBMCs. Broad study findings and their caveats: Only a couple of mild cases were covered in the study, and larger cohorts including severe cases with pre-infection samples were considered necessary. The detection of some responding clones in pre-infection memory suggests that pre-existing cross-reactive memory T cells joined the SARS-CoV-2 response. Contracting CD4+ clones appeared mostly in the CM and EM memory subsets, whereas CD8+ clones were enriched in EMRA. SARS-CoV-2 specificity of the second-wave clones peaking on day 37 was not confirmed. Clones that contracted from day 15 to 85 showed balanced CD4/CD8 phenotypes, whereas a second wave of clones that expanded from day 15 to 37 leaned towards CD4+.

Sequenced on an Illumina NovaSeq 6000. cDNA libraries for TCRalpha and TCRbeta were prepared by 5'RACE using constant-segment primers, with sample barcodes and unique molecular identifiers added. Trizol reagent was used to extract RNA from every sample. Libraries were amplified in two PCR steps, with a second sample barcode and Illumina TruSeq adapters added in the second step. Libraries were sequenced on an Illumina NovaSeq with 2 x 150 bp paired-end reads. In the original analysis: The reads were demultiplexed and collapsed into UMI-guided consensus sequences using migec v1.2.7. Using mixcr v2.1.11, UMI consensuses were aligned to TRA and TRB V and J templates and then assembled into clonotypes. Clonotypes were classified as expanded or contracted when called significant by both edgeR and NoisET, with noise models trained on biological replicates. For edgeR calls, the thresholds were a false discovery rate-adjusted p below 0.01 and a log2 fold-change of 1. PCA with hierarchical clustering of max-normalized trajectories of the 1000 most abundant clonotypes was used as exploratory dynamics analysis. Separately sequenced CD4+ and CD8+ repertoires were used to assign the CD4 or CD8 phenotype of responding clones. TCRdb trimmed public reads at Q25 via fastp, called clones via MiXCR and kept in-frame beta chains. Each entry merges the rows of one CDR3 protein and shows their most common DNA and genes. These V and J calls are TCRdb output, not the study's own analysis. The sample table records approximately 480,000 distinct CDR3 sequences; about 20% of these occur just once. The ten largest clones capture 9% to 15% of the sample.

This clonotype was observed a handful of times. Its antigen is currently not known. Base qualities are not at hand, and no much larger clone is one base apart. The source material was PBMCs or a T cell subset sorted from them (not recorded which). The clonotype comes from an adult woman who had mild COVID-19 (a few samples of this study predate the infection). The sample titles of this study are shuffled in the database, so cell type and time point are left out; the donor was told from shared clones. The receptor chain draws on TRBV6-2 or TRBV6-3 and TRBJ1-1; 7 bases in the junction line up with TRBD1. Here the CDR3 is given as CASCLTGMATEAFF. Read as DNA, the sequence is TGTGCCAGCTGCCTGACAGGGATGGCCACTGAAGCTTTCTTT.